This TCR beta chain was sequenced in a study of vaccination and CD4 T cells after COVID-19. There are a few counts of this clonotype. Its target is not known. This CDR3 contains 14 residues. Germline CDR1 and CDR2: SEHNR and FQNEAQ (reference sequence). V lost 5 bases, J lost 2 bases, and 12 bases lay in between. Sequencing of cultured CD4+ T cell DNA used the Oncomine TCR Beta short-read assay. TCRdb reprocessed the PCR reads via MiXCR and lists one record per CDR3 protein. The sample shows about 13,000 distinct CDR3 sequences, under 65% of them seen only once. As for treatment: roughly 10-day PBMC culture with coronavirus spike peptide pools or control peptides (ViraFEST assay).

Sequencing was performed on CD4+ T cells from blood, cultured in vitro. The gene calls are TRBV7-9 and TRBJ2-5, with a tentative D call TRBD2 (5 bases). The receptor was isolated from a human donor who had recovered from COVID-19. The CDR3, as DNA: TGTGCCAGCAGCCGGGCGAGGAGGCAAGAGACCCAGTACTTC. Amino acids: CASSRARRQETQYF.